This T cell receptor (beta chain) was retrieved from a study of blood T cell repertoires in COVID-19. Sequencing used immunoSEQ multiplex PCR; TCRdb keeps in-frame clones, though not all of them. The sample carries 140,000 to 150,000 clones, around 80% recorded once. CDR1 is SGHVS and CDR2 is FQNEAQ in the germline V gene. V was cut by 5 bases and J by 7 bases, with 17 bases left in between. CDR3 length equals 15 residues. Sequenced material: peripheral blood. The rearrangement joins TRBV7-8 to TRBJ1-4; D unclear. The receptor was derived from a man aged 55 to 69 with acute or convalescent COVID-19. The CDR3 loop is CASSPRDYAGEKLFF. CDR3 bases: TGTGCCAGCAGCCCTAGAGACTATGCGGGTGAAAAACTGTTTTTT.